The 22 T cell receptor beta chains given below trace back to one sample, sequenced in a study of OX40 agonist ivuxolimab in advanced cancers. TCRdb keeps only in-frame clones here, not all; method: immunoSEQ multiplex PCR. The profile covers tens of thousands of clones, with around 90% appearing a single time and approximately 1.2% taken by the ten largest. The sequencing used CD4+ or CD8+ T cells sorted from blood, collected in a trial of the OX40 agonist ivuxolimab. These receptors were obtained from an adult with an advanced solid tumor such as melanoma, head and neck, liver or kidney cancer.

The chain combines TRBV29-1 with TRBJ2-1; 8 positions agree with TRBD1. Germline V gives CDR1 SQVTM, CDR2 ANQGSEA. The V and J ends lost 1 base and 3 bases, in that order; junction bases with no gene match: 2. This CDR3 contains 14 residues. CDR3 protein: CSVEGDRLYNEQFF. The DNA of the CDR3 is TGCAGCGTTGAAGGGGACAGGCTCTACAATGAGCAGTTCTTC.

This sequence joins TRBV5-1 and TRBJ2-7; TRBD1 matches 9 bases. The assigned J gene may be wrong: the sequence end matches TRBJ2-5 better. Germline-derived CDR1 and CDR2 are SGHRS and YFSETQ. This CDR3 contains 15 residues. The CDR3 sequence: CASRSGTGSQETQYF. The CDR3 nucleotides are TGCGCCAGCAGGTCCGGGACAGGGAGCCAAGAGACCCAGTACTTC.

The rearrangement uses TRBV15 and TRBJ2-7, with D perhaps matching TRBD2 (5 bases). Germline V gene lookup returns CDR1 LNHNV and CDR2 YYDKDF (reference sequence). Trimming left V 1 base short and J 2 bases short, with 9 bases between. CDR3 size: 14 residues. The CDR3 nucleotides are TGTGCCACCAGCAGAGGAGAGGGAACCTACGAGCAGTACTTC. It specifies CATSRGEGTYEQYF.

This chain uses TRBV5-6 with TRBJ2-2, with 9 positions matching TRBD1. This CDR3 region has 16 residues. The trim removed 5 bases at V and 0 bases at J, leaving 5 bases unmatched. Germline values: CDR1 SGHDT, CDR2 YYEEEE. The CDR3 coding sequence is TGTGCCAGCAGGGAAACAGGGGGCCCGAACACCGGGGAGCTGTTTTTT. Its protein product is CASRETGGPNTGELFF.

This sequence joins TRBV29-1 and TRBJ2-1; TRBD2 is a possible D gene (5 bases). The germline V and J ends were trimmed by 3 bases and 1 base, with 16 bases remaining between them. The CDR3 spans 16 residues. In germline, CDR1 is SQVTM, CDR2 ANQGSEA. CDR3 amino acids: CSVDGHSGGSYNEQFF. The CDR3 DNA reads TGCAGCGTTGATGGGCACTCAGGAGGTTCCTACAATGAGCAGTTCTTC.

The chain has TRBV30 and TRBJ2-7, with D perhaps matching TRBD2 (5 bases). The CDR3 contains 14 residues. Germline V gives CDR1 GTSNPN, CDR2 SVGIG (reference sequence). Deletions cut 4 bases from V and 0 bases from J, with 13 bases between. CDR3 DNA sequence: TGTGCCTGGAAGCGGAGTCCCCTCTCCTACGAGCAGTACTTC. Translation: CAWKRSPLSYEQYF. Combining the CDR3 with reference TRBV30 and TRBJ2-7 gives the whole variable domain SQTIHQWPATLVQPVGSPLSLECTVEGTSNPNLYWYRQAAGRGLQLLFYSVGIGQISSEVPQNLSASRPQDRQFILSSKKLLLSDSGFYLCAWKRSPLSYEQYFGPGTRLTVT.

The chain has TRBV6-5 and TRBJ2-7; maybe TRBD2 (7 bases). From germline, CDR1 is MNHEY and CDR2 SVGAGI. V was trimmed by 11 bases and J by 4 bases, leaving 21 bases between them. This CDR3 region has 14 residues. CDR3 in DNA: TGTGCCGCCGTCCGCCGGGGGGCGCGGTACGAGCAGTACTTC. Translation gives CAAVRRGARYEQYF.

The count of this clone is one. This chain links TRBV6-5 with TRBJ1-5; D not resolved. Deletions cut 4 bases from V and 4 bases from J, with 11 bases between. The CDR3 is made up of 14 amino acids. Germline lookup yields CDR1 MNHEY and CDR2 SVGAGI. The DNA of the CDR3 is TGTGCCAGCAGTTTCAGTCGATCAAATCAGCCCCAGCATTTT. Its protein is CASSFSRSNQPQHF.

The chain joins TRBV11-2 to TRBJ2-5; 8 bases agree with TRBD2. The junction had 16 bases not matched to a gene; V was cut back by 3 bases and J by 4 bases. CDR1 is SGHAT and CDR2 is FQNNGV in the germline V gene. This CDR3 has 18 residues. The CDR3 is CASSLRRGAGAALETQYF. In nucleotides, the CDR3 is TGTGCCAGCAGCTTGAGGAGGGGAGCGGGAGCCGCGTTAGAGACCCAGTACTTC.

V is TRBV6-5 and J is TRBJ2-7; 11 bases fit TRBD2. The ends lost 4 bases at V and 3 bases at J; junction bases unmatched: 8. There are 16 residues in the CDR3. Germline-derived CDR1 and CDR2 are MNHEY and SVGAGI. The CDR3 sequence: CASSSTFGTSGYEQYF. The CDR3 bases are TGTGCCAGCAGTTCGACGTTTGGGACTAGCGGCTACGAGCAGTACTTC.

V is TRBV5-1 and J is TRBJ2-1, with 8 bases that match TRBD1. The CDR3 runs 16 residues. Trimming cost V 0 bases and J 3 bases; bases outside gene matches: 5. Germline V CDR1 and CDR2: SGHRS, YFSETQ. DNA for the CDR3: TGCGCCAGCAGCTTGGCTGGGACAGGCTACTACAATGAGCAGTTCTTC. It encodes CASSLAGTGYYNEQFF.

The genes are TRBV9 and TRBJ2-1; 8 bases match TRBD2. V gave up 4 bases and J gave up 0 bases; unmatched junction bases: 6. The length of the CDR3 is 16 residues. Germline V gene data show CDR1 as SGDLS and CDR2 as YYNGEE. CDR3 DNA sequence: TGTGCCAGCAGCCCCGCGAGCGGGAGCTCCTACAATGAGCAGTTCTTC. It encodes CASSPASGSSYNEQFF. Combining the CDR3 with reference TRBV9 and TRBJ2-1 gives the whole variable domain DSGVTQTPKHLITATGQRVTLRCSPRSGDLSVYWYQQSLDQGLQFLIQYYNGEERAKGNILERFSAQQFPDLHSELNLSSLELGDSALYFCASSPASGSSYNEQFFGPGTRLTVL.

In this sample, this clone turned up a few times. The genes are TRBV13 and TRBJ2-3; D is perhaps TRBD1 or TRBD2 (5 bases each). The germline gives CDR1 PRHDT, CDR2 FYEKMQ (reference sequence). Deletions cut 1 base from V and 3 bases from J, with 8 bases between. The length of the CDR3 is 14 residues. The CDR3 reads CASSLVRGTDTQYF. CDR3 DNA: TGTGCCAGCAGCTTAGTGAGGGGAACAGATACGCAGTATTTT.

V usage is TRBV6-5 and J usage is TRBJ2-7; 9 nucleotides match TRBD1. The CDR3 runs 15 residues. Germline CDR1 and CDR2: MNHEY and SVGAGI. Germline trimming cut 2 bases from V and 7 bases from J; bases unmatched to any gene: 9. This chain's CDR3 is CASSYTGGPLGEQYF. DNA of the CDR3: TGTGCCAGCAGTTACACAGGGGGCCCCTTGGGTGAGCAGTACTTC.

J is TRBJ2-5 and V is TRBV28; either TRBD1 or TRBD2 may supply D (5 bases each). The germline V gene encodes CDR1 MDHEN and CDR2 SYDVKM. Trimming removed 1 base from V and 7 bases from J, with 10 bases in between. This CDR3 spans 13 amino acids. The CDR3 loop reads CASSLLGVRTQYF. Here the CDR3 DNA reads TGTGCCAGCAGTTTATTGGGGGTGAGGACCCAGTACTTC.

The chain combines TRBV6-4 with TRBJ2-6, with 9 nucleotides matching TRBD1. This CDR3 is built from 17 residues. Trimming removed 5 bases from V and 0 bases from J; junction bases left unmatched: 5. The V gene's germline CDR1 is MRHNA and CDR2 SNTAGT. The CDR3 sequence: CASSRTGAISGANVLTF. Here the CDR3 DNA reads TGTGCCAGCAGTCGGACAGGGGCGATCTCTGGGGCCAACGTCCTGACTTTC.

This chain uses TRBV27 with TRBJ2-5; D perhaps matches TRBD1 (5 bases). V dropped 2 bases and J dropped 4 bases, with 8 bases sitting between them. This CDR3 has 13 residues. Germline assignment: CDR1 MNHEY and CDR2 SMNVEV (reference sequence). DNA of the CDR3: TGTGCCAGCAGTTTAAGGGGCCGAGAGACCCAGTACTTC. It yields the protein CASSLRGRETQYF.

The chain employs TRBV7-2 and TRBJ2-1, with D possibly matching TRBD2 (6 bases). CDR1 is SGHTA and CDR2 is FQGNSA in the germline V gene. CDR3 size: 15 residues. The ends were cut back, 1 base at V and 4 bases at J, with 11 bases in the middle. The CDR3 nucleotides are TGTGCCAGCAGCTTAGGAGGGACTGGATACAATGAGCAGTTCTTC. This sequence encodes CASSLGGTGYNEQFF.

V gene TRBV5-8 combines with J gene TRBJ2-1; 7 nucleotides align to TRBD2. J gave up 7 bases and V 0 bases, and 7 bases lay outside the gene matches. This CDR3 has 15 amino acids. The V gene's germline CDR1 is SGHTS and CDR2 YDEGEE. CDR3 sequence reads: CASSLVAGERNEQFF. Written as DNA, the CDR3 is TGTGCCAGCAGCTTGGTTGCGGGAGAGAGGAATGAGCAGTTCTTC. Supplemented by reference TRBV5-8 and TRBJ2-1, the full variable domain reads EAGVTQSPTHLIKTRGQQATLRCSPISGHTSVYWYQQALGLGLQFLLWYDEGEERNRGNFPPRFSGRQFPNYSSELNVNALELEDSALYLCASSLVAGERNEQFFGPGTRLTVL.

The CDR3 DNA reads as TGTGCCAGCTCACCAAGAGGTAGGAATGAGCAGTTCTTC. It is translated as CASSPRGRNEQFF. The chain couples TRBV18 to TRBJ2-1; D remains ambiguous. There are 13 residues in the CDR3. Trimming removed 2 bases from V and 7 bases from J, with 9 bases in between. Per germline, CDR1 KGHSH and CDR2 LQKENI.

In this sample, this clone turned up once. The J gene is TRBJ2-5, the V gene TRBV11-2, with a tentative D call TRBD1 (5 bases). The germline CDR1 and CDR2 sequences are SGHAT and FQNNGV. V dropped 1 base and J dropped 9 bases, with 21 bases sitting between them. The CDR3 covers 16 residues. The CDR3 DNA reads as TGTGCCAGCAGCTTAGCCTCCGAGGCGGTGAAGGGGCCCCAGTACTTC. Translation gives CASSLASEAVKGPQYF.

This chain links TRBV5-5 with TRBJ2-1, with TRBD2 identical over 10 bases. The V gene's germline CDR1 is SGHKS and CDR2 YYEKEE (reference sequence). This CDR3 contains 14 residues. Unmatched junction bases numbered 5, after V lost 4 bases and J lost 7 bases. The CDR3 loop reads CASSPQLAGNEQFF. CDR3 coding DNA: TGTGCCAGCAGCCCACAACTAGCGGGGAATGAGCAGTTCTTC.